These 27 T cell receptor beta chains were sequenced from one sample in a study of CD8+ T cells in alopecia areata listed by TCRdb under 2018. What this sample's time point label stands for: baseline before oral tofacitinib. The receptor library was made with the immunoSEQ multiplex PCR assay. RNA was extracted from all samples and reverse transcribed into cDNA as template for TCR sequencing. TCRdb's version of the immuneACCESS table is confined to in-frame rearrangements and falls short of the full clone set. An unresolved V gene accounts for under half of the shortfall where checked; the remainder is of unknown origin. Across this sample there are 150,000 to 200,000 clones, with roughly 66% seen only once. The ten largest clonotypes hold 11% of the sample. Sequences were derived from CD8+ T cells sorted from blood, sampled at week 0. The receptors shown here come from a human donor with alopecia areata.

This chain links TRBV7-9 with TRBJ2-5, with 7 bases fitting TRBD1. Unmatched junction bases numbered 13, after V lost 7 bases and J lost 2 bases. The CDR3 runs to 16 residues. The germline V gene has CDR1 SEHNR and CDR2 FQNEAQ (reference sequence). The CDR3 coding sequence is TGTGCCAGCAACAGACTCGAGGACAGGCCACAAGAGACCCAGTACTTC. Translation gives CASNRLEDRPQETQYF.

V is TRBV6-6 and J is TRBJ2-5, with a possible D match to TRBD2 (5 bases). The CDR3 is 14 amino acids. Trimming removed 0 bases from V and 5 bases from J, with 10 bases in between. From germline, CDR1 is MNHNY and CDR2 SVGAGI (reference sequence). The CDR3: CASSYSSSGETQYF. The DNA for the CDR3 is TGTGCCAGCAGTTACTCGAGCTCGGGGGAGACCCAGTACTTC.

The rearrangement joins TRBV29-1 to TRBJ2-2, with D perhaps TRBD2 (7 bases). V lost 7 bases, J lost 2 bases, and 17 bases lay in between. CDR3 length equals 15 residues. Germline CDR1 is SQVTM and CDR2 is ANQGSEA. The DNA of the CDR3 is TGCAGCGCCATACGGGCGGGGGCCAACACCGGGGAGCTGTTTTTT. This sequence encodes CSAIRAGANTGELFF.

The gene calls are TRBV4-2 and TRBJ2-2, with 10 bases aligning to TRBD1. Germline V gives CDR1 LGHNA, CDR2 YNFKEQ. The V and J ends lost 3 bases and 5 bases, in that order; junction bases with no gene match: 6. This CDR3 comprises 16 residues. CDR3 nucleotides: TGTGCCAGCAGCCAGGCGACAGGGGGCGCGACCGGGGAGCTGTTTTTT. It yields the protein CASSQATGGATGELFF.

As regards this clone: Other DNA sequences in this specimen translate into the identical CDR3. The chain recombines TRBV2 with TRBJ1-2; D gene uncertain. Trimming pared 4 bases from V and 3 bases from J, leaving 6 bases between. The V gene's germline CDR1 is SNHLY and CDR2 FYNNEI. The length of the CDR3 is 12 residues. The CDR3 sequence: CASSGTDYGYTF. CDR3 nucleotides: TGTGCCAGCAGTGGTACAGACTATGGCTACACCTTC.

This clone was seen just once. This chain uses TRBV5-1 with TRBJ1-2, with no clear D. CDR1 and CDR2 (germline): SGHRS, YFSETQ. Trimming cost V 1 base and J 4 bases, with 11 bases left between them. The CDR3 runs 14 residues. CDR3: CASSLKAGAYGYTF. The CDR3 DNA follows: TGCGCCAGCAGCTTGAAGGCAGGAGCCTATGGCTACACCTTC.

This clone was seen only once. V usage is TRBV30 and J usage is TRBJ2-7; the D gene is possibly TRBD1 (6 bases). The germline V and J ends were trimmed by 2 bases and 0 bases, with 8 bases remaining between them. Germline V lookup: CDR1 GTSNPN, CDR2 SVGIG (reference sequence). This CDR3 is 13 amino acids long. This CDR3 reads CAWSLDSSYEQYF. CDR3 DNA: TGTGCCTGGAGTTTGGACAGCTCCTACGAGCAGTACTTC.

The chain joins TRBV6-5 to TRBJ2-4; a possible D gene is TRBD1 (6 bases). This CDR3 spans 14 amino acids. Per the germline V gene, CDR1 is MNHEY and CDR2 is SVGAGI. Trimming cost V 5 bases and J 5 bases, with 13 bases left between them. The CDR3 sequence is CASSNLDRQNIQYF. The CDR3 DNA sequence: TGTGCCAGCAGTAACCTGGACAGACAAAACATTCAGTACTTC.

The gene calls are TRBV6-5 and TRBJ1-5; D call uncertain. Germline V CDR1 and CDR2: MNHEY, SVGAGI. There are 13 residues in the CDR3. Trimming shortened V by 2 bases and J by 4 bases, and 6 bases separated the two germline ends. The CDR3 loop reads CASSYMGNQPQHF. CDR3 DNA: TGTGCCAGCAGTTACATGGGTAATCAGCCCCAGCATTTT.

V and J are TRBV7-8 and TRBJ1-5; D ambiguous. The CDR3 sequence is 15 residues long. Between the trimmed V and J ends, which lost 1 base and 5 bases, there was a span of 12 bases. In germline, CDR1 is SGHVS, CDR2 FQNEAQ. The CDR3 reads CASSLVGGVHQPQHF. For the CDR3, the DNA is TGTGCCAGCAGCTTAGTGGGTGGGGTTCATCAGCCCCAGCATTTT.

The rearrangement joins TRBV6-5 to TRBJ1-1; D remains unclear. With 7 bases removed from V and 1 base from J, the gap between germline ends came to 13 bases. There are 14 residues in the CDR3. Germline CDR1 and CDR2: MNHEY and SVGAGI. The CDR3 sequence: CASTFLGENTEAFF. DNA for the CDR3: TGTGCCAGCACCTTCCTCGGGGAGAACACTGAAGCTTTCTTT.

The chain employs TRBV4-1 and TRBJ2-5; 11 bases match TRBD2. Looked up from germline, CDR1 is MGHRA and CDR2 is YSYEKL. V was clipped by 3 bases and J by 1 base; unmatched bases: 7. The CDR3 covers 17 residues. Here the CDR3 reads CASSHPTSGGIQETQYF. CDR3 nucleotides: TGCGCCAGCAGCCACCCAACTAGCGGGGGCATCCAAGAGACCCAGTACTTC.

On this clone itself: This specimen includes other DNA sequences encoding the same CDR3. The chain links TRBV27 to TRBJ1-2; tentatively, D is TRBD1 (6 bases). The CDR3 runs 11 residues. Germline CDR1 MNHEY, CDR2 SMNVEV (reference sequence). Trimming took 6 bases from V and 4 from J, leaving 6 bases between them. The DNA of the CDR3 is TGTGCCAGCAGACAGGGCTATGGCTACACCTTC. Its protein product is CASRQGYGYTF.

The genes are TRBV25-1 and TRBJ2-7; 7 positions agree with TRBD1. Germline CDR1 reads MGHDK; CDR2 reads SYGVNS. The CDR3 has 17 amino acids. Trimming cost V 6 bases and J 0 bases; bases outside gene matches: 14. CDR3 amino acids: CASSRASGTDYSYEQYF. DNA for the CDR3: TGTGCCAGCAGCCGCGCTTCCGGGACAGACTACTCCTACGAGCAGTACTTC.

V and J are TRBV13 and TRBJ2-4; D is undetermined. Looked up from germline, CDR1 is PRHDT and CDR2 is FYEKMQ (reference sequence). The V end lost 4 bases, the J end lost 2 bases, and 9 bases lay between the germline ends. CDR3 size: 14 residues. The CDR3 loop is CASSSPGTKNIQYF. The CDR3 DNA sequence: TGTGCCAGCAGCTCCCCCGGTACCAAAAACATTCAGTACTTC.

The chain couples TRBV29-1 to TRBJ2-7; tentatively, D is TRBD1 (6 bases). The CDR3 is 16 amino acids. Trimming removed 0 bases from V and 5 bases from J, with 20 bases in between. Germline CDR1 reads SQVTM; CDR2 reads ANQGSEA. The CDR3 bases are TGCAGCGTTGAAGATTCCCGTGACAGGTCATCCCACGAGCAGTACTTC. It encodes CSVEDSRDRSSHEQYF.

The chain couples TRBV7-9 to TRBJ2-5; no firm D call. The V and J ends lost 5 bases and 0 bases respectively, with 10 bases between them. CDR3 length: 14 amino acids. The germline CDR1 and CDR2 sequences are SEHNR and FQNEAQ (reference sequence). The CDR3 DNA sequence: TGTGCCAGCAGCCCCCTCGGGTACCAAGAGACCCAGTACTTC. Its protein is CASSPLGYQETQYF.

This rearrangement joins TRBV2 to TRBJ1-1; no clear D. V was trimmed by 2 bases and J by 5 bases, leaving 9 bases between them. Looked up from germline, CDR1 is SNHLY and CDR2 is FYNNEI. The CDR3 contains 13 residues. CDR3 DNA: TGTGCCAGCAGTGAAACGTCGTTGACTGAAGCTTTCTTT. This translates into CASSETSLTEAFF.

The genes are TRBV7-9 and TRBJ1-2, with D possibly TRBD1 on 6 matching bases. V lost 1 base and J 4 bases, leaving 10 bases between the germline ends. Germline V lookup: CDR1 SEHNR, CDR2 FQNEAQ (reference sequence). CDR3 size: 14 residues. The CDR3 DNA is TGTGCCAGCAGCTTAGGGGACACCCGCTATGGCTACACCTTC. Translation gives CASSLGDTRYGYTF.

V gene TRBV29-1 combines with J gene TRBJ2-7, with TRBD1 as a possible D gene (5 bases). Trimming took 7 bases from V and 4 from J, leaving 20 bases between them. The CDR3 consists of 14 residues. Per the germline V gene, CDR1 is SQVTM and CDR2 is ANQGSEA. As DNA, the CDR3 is TGCAGCGCTACGACCACAGGAGTGGGATACGAGCAGTACTTC. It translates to CSATTTGVGYEQYF.

The CDR3 sequence: CASSDTASNQPQHF. The CDR3 nucleotides read TGTGCCAGCAGCGATACAGCTAGCAATCAGCCCCAGCATTTT. The V call is TRBV4-2, the J call TRBJ1-5; no firm D call. Per germline, CDR1 LGHNA and CDR2 YNFKEQ. The CDR3 loop spans 14 amino acids. V was cut by 5 bases and J by 0 bases, with 8 bases left in between.

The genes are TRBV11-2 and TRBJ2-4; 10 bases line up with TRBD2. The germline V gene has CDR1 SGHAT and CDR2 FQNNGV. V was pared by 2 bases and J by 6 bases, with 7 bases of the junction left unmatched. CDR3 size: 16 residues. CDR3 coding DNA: TGTGCCAGCAGCTTAAGCGGGGGGGCGGTAGTAAACATTCAGTACTTC. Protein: CASSLSGGAVVNIQYF.

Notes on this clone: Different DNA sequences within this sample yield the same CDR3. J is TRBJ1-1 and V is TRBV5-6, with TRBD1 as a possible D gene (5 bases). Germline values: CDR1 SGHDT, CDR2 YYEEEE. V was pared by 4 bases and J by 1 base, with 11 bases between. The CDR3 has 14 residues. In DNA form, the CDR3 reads TGTGCCAGCAGCCCGGGACGGACGAACACTGAAGCTTTCTTT. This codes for CASSPGRTNTEAFF.

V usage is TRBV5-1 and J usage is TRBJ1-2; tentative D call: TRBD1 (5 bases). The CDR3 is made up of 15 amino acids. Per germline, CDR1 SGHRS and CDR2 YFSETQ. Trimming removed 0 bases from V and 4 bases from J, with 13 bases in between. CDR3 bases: TGCGCCAGCAGCTTGGTCCAGGGCCAGGTCTATGGCTACACCTTC. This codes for CASSLVQGQVYGYTF.

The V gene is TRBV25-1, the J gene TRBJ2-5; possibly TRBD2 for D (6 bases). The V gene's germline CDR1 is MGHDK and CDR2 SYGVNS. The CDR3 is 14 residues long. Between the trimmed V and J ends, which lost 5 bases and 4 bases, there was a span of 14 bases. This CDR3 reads CASSLGRERETQYF. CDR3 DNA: TGTGCCAGCAGTCTAGGCCGGGAGCGAGAGACCCAGTACTTC.

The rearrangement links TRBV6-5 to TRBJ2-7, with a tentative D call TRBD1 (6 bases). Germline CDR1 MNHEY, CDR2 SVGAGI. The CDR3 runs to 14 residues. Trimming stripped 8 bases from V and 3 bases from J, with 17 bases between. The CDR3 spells CASASIRDNYEQYF. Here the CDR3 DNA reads TGTGCCAGCGCGTCAATCCGGGACAACTACGAGCAGTACTTC.

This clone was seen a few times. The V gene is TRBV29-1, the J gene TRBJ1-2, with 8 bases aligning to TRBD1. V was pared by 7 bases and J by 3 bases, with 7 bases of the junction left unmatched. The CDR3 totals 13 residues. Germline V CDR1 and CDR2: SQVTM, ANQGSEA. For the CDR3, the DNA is TGCAGCGCCGAGACAGGGGAGGACTATGGCTACACCTTC. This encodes CSAETGEDYGYTF. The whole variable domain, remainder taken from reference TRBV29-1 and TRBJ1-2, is SAVISQKPSRDICQRGTSLTIQCQVDSQVTMMFWYRQQPGQSLTLIATANQGSEATYESGFVIDKFPISRPNLTFSTLTVSNMSPEDSSIYLCSAETGEDYGYTFGSGTRLTVV.